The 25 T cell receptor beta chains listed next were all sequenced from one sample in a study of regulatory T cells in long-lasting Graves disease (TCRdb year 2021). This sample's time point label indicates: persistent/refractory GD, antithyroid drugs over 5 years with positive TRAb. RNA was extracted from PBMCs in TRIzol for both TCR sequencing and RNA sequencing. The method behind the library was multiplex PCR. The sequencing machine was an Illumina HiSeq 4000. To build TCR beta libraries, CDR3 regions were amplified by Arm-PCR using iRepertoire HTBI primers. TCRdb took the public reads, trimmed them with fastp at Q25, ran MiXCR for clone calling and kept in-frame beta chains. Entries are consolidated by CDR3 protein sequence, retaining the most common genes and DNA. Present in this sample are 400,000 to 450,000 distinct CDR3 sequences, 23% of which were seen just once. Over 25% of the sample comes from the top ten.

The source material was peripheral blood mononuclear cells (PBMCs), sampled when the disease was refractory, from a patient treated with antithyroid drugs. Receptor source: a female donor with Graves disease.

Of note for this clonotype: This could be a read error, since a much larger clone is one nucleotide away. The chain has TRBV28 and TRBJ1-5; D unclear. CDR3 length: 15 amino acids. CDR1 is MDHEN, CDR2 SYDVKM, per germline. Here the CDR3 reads CASSSGRIGKQPQHF. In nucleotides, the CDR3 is TGTGCCAGCAGTTCGGGAAGGATTGGCAAGCAGCCCCAGCATTTT.

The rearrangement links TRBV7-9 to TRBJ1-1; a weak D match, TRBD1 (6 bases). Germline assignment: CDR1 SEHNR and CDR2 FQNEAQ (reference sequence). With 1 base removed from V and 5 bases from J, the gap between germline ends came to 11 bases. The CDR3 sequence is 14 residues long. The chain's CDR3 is CASSLGGTYTEAFF. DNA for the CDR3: TGTGCCAGCAGCTTAGGTGGGACATATACTGAAGCTTTCTTT.

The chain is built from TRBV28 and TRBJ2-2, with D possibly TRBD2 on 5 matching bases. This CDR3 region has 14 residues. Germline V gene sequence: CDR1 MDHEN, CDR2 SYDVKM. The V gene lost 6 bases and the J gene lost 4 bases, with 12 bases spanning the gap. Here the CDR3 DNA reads TGTGCCAGCAGGGCCGGGAAGCCCACCGGGGAGCTGTTTTTT. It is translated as CASRAGKPTGELFF. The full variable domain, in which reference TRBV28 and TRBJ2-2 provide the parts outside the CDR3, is DVKVTQSSRYLVKRTGEKVFLECVQDMDHENMFWYRQDPGLGLRLIYFSYDVKMKEKGDIPEGYSVSREKKERFSLILESASTNQTSMYLCASRAGKPTGELFFGEGSRLTVL.

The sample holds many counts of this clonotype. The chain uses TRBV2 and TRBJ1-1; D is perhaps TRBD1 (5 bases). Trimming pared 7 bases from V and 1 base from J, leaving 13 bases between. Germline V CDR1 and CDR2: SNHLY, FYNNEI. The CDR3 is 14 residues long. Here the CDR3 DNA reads TGTGCCAGCATGGCAGGGCTTACGAACACTGAAGCTTTCTTT. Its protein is CASMAGLTNTEAFF. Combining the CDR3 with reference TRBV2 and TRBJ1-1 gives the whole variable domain EPEVTQTPSHQVTQMGQEVILRCVPISNHLYFYWYRQILGQKVEFLVSFYNNEISEKSEIFDDQFSVERPDGSNFTLKIRSTKLEDSAMYFCASMAGLTNTEAFFGQGTRLTVV.

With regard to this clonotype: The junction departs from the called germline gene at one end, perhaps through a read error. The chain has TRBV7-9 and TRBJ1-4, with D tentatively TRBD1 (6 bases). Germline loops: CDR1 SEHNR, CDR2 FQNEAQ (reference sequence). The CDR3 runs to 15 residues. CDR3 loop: CASSLATGAGEKLFF. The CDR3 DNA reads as TGCGCCAGCAGCTTGGCCACGGGGGCAGGAGAAAAACTGTTTTTT.

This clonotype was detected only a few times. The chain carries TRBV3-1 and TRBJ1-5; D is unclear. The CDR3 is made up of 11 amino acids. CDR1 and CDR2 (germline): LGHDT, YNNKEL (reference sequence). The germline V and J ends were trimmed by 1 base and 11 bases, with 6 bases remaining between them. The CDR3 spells CASSQGTTQHF. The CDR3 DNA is TGTGCCAGCAGCCAAGGAACGACCCAGCATTTT.

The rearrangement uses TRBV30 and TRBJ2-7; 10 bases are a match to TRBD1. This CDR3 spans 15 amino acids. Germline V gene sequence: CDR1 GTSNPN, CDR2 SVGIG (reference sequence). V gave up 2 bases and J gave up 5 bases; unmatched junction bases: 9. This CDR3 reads CAWSTFRDRGHEQYF. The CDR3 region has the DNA TGTGCCTGGAGTACATTCCGGGACAGGGGACACGAGCAGTACTTC.

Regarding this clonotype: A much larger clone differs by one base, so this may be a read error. The CDR3 sequence: CAGRTTSDGYNEQYF. In DNA form, the CDR3 reads TGCGCCGGCAGGACGACTAGCGATGGGTACAACGAGCAGTACTTC. V usage is TRBV10-2 and J usage is TRBJ2-7, with 8 positions matching TRBD2. This CDR3 is built from 15 residues. Germline assignment: CDR1 WSHSY and CDR2 SAAADI.

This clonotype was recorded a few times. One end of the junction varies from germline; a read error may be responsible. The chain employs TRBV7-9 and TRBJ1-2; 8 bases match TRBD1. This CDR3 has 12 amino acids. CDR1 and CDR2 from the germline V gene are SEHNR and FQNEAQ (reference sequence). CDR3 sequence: CAGRGLDYGYTF. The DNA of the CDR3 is TGTGCCGGCAGGGGGCTTGACTATGGCTACACCTTC.

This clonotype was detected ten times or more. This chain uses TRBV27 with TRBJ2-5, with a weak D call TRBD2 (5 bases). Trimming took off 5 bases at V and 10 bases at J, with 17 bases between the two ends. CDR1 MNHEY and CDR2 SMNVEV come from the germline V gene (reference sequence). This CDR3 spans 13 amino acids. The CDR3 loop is CASSPRSVGIQYF. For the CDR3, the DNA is TGTGCCAGCAGTCCCCGTAGTGTCGGGATCCAGTACTTC.

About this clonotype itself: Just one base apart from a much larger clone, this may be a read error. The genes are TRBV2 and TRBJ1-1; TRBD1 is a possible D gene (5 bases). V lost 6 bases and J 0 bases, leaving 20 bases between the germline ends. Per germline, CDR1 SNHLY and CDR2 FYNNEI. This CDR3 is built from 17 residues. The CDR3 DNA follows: TGTGCCAGCAGCGCTTGGGGGGGATCAAGCATGAACACTGAAGCTTTCTTT. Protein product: CASSAWGGSSMNTEAFF.

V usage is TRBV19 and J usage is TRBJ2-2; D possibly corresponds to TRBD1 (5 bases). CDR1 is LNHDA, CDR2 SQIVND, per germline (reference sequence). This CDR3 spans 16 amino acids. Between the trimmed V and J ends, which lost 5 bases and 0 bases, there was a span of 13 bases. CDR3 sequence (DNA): TGTGCCAGTAGTCAGCAGGGCCCTACGAACACCGGGGAGCTGTTTTTT. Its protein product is CASSQQGPTNTGELFF.

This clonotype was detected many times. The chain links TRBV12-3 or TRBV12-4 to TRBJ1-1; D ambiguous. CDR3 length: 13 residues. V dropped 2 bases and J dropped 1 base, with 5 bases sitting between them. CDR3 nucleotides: TGTGCCAGCAGTTTAAAACAGAACACTGAAGCTTTCTTT. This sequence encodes CASSLKQNTEAFF.

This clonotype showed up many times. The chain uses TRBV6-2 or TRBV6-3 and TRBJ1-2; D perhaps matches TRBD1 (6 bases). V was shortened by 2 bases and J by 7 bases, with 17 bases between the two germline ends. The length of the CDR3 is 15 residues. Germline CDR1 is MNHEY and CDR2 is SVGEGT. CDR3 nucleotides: TGTGCCAGCAGTTACCCCAGAGCAGGGGATCGTGGCTACACCTTC. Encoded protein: CASSYPRAGDRGYTF.

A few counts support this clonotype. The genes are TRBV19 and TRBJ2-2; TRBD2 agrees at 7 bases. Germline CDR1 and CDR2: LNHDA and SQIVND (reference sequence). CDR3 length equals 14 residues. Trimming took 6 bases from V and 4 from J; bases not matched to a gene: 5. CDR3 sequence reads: CASRRAGATGELFF. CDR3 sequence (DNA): TGTGCCAGTAGGCGTGCGGGAGCCACCGGGGAGCTGTTTTTT. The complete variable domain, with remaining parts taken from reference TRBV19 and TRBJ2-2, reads DGGITQSPKYLFRKEGQNVTLSCEQNLNHDAMYWYRQDPGQGLRLIYYSQIVNDFQKGDIAEGYSVSREKKESFPLTVTSAQKNPTAFYLCASRRAGATGELFFGEGSRLTVL.

In DNA, the CDR3 is TGCAGCGTTTCCCGACTAGCGGGACGGTACGAGCAGTACTTC. Protein product: CSVSRLAGRYEQYF. V usage is TRBV29-1 and J usage is TRBJ2-7; the match to TRBD2 covers 11 bases. The CDR3 runs 14 residues. The junction had 7 bases not matched to a gene; V was cut back by 5 bases and J by 4 bases. Germline lookup yields CDR1 SQVTM and CDR2 ANQGSEA.

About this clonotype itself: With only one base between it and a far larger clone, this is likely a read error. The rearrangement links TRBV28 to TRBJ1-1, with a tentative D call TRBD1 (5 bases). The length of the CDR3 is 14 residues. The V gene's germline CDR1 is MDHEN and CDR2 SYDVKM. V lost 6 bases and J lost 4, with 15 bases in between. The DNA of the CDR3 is TGTGCCAGCAGCCAACTCGGGGGGTCCACTGAAGCTTTCTTT. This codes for CASSQLGGSTEAFF. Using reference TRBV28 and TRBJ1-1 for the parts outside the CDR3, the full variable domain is DVKVTQSSRYLVKRTGEKVFLECVQDMDHENMFWYRQDPGLGLRLIYFSYDVKMKEKGDIPEGYSVSREKKERFSLILESASTNQTSMYLCASSQLGGSTEAFFGQGTRLTVV.

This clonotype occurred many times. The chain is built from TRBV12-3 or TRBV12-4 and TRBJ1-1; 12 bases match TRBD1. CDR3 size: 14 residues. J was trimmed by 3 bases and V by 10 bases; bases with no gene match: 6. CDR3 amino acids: CATKGQGADTEAFF. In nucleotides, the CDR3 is TGTGCCACCAAGGGACAGGGGGCGGACACTGAAGCTTTCTTT.

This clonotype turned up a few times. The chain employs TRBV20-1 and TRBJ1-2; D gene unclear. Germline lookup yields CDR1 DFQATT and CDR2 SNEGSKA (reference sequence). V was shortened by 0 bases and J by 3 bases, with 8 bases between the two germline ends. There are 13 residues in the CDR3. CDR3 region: CSARERRHYGYTF. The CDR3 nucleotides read TGCAGTGCTAGAGAGAGGCGTCACTATGGCTACACCTTC.

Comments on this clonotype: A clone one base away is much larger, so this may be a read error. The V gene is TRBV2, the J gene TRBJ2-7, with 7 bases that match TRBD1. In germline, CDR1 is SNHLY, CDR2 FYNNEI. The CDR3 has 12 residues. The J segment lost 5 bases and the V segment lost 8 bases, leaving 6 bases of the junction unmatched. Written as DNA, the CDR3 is TGTGCCAGCTACAGGGGAATCCACGAGCAGTACTTC. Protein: CASYRGIHEQYF. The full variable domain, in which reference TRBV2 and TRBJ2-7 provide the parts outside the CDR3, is EPEVTQTPSHQVTQMGQEVILRCVPISNHLYFYWYRQILGQKVEFLVSFYNNEISEKSEIFDDQFSVERPDGSNFTLKIRSTKLEDSAMYFCASYRGIHEQYFGPGTRLTVT.

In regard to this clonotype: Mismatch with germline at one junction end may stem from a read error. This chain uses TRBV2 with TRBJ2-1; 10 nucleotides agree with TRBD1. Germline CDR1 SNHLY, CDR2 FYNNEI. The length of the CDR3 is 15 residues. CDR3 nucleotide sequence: TGTGCCAGCAGTGAAGCATCCGAGGGACAGGGGACTTGGGTCTTC. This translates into CASSEASEGQGTWVF.

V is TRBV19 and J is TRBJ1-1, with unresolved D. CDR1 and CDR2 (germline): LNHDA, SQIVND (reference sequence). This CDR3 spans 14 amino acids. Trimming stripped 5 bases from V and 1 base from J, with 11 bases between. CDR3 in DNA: TGTGCCAGTAGTGCAGCTTCGGGGAACACTGAAGCTTTCTTT. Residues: CASSAASGNTEAFF.

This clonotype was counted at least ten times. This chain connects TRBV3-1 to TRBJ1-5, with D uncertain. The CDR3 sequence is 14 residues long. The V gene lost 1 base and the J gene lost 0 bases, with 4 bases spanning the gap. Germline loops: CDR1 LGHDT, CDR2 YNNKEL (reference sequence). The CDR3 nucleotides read TGTGCCAGCAGCCAAGGGGATAGCAATCAGCCCCAGCATTTT. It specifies CASSQGDSNQPQHF.

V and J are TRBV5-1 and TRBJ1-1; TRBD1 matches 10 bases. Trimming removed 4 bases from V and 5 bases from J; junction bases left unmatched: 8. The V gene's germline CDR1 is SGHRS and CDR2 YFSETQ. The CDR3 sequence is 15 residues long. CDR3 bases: TGCGCCAGCAGCCCCGGACAGGGGGTATGGACTGAAGCTTTCTTT. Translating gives CASSPGQGVWTEAFF.

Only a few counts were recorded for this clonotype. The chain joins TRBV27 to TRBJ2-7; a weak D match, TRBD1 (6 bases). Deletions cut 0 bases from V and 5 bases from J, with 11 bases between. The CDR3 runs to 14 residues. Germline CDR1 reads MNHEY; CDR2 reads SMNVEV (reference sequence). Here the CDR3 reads CASSLSSRGNEQYF. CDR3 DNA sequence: TGTGCCAGCAGTTTATCGTCAAGGGGGAACGAGCAGTACTTC.